These 22 T cell receptor beta chains came from one sample sequenced in a study of shared clonotypes between healthy human individuals. Assay used: immunoSEQ multiplex PCR; TCRdb lists only in-frame clones, some missing. The table has fewer than 2.5 million clones, over 85% seen once; the top ten hold roughly 0.36%. What was sequenced was naive CD4+ T cells from PBMCs. Sample subset: CD45RA+ positively selected. These TCRs come from a man younger than 35 in good health. Some clones in this sample may be carry-over from other donors' samples.

The gene calls are TRBV11-1 and TRBJ2-7; maybe TRBD1 (5 bases). The CDR3 is 14 residues long. The germline V and J ends were trimmed by 5 bases and 0 bases, with 11 bases remaining between them. From germline, CDR1 is SGHAT and CDR2 FQDESV (reference sequence). The CDR3 sequence is CASSLAGPSYEQYF. Written as DNA, the CDR3 is TGTGCCAGCAGCCTTGCAGGGCCCTCCTACGAGCAGTACTTC. Full variable domain (remainder filled in from reference TRBV11-1 and TRBJ2-7): EAEVAQSPRYKITEKSQAVAFWCDPISGHATLYWYRQILGQGPELLVQFQDESVVDDSQLPKDRFSAERLKGVDSTLKIQPAELGDSAMYLCASSLAGPSYEQYFGPGTRLTVT.

This clone has a single count. The CDR3 bases are TGTGCCAGTAGCCACGACGGACCCATCAGGCCCCAGCATTTT. The encoded protein is CASSHDGPIRPQHF. This chain uses TRBV19 with TRBJ1-5; D gene unclear. The germline CDR1 and CDR2 sequences are LNHDA and SQIVND (reference sequence). The CDR3 runs 14 residues. V shed 6 bases and J shed 9 bases, with 18 bases lying between them.

The chain uses TRBV4-1 and TRBJ2-7; 9 bases map to TRBD2. The CDR3 spans 14 residues. Germline CDR1 MGHRA, CDR2 YSYEKL. J lost 6 bases, V lost 3 bases, and 6 bases had no gene match. The CDR3 nucleotides read TGCGCCAGCAGCCAGCGGGAGGGCCTCGGCGAGCAGTACTTC. Residues: CASSQREGLGEQYF.

The chain joins TRBV11-3 to TRBJ2-3; D might be TRBD2 (6 bases). Trimming cost V 5 bases and J 3 bases, with 12 bases left between them. The CDR3 is 14 residues long. Germline V gene data show CDR1 as SGHNT and CDR2 as YENEEA. CDR3 sequence: CASSISGWTDTQYF. The CDR3 nucleotides read TGTGCCAGCAGCATTAGCGGCTGGACAGATACGCAGTATTTT.

The rearrangement links TRBV4-3 to TRBJ2-2; a weak D match, TRBD2 (6 bases). Germline V gene sequence: CDR1 LGHNA, CDR2 YSLEER. The length of the CDR3 is 18 residues. V lost 0 bases to trimming and J lost 0 bases, with 14 bases between them. CDR3: CASSQDLWTTPNTGELFF. The DNA of the CDR3 is TGCGCCAGCAGCCAAGATTTGTGGACTACCCCGAACACCGGGGAGCTGTTTTTT.

J is TRBJ2-1 and V is TRBV7-9, with TRBD2 as a possible D gene (6 bases). Between the trimmed V and J ends, which lost 10 bases and 3 bases, there was a span of 25 bases. Germline lookup yields CDR1 SEHNR and CDR2 FQNEAQ (reference sequence). The CDR3 spans 17 residues. CDR3 sequence reads: CATLGGNGQDNYNEQFF. CDR3 coding DNA: TGTGCCACCCTGGGGGGTAATGGGCAGGACAACTACAATGAGCAGTTCTTC.

Only one count was recorded for this clone. Other DNA sequences in this sample translate to the same CDR3. This sequence joins TRBV5-1 and TRBJ1-2; D gene ambiguous. The ends were cut back, 0 bases at V and 6 bases at J, with 6 bases in the middle. CDR3 length: 12 residues. Germline CDR1 is SGHRS and CDR2 is YFSETQ. CDR3 amino acids: CASSLAGDGYTF. The CDR3 DNA reads TGCGCCAGCAGCTTGGCAGGAGATGGCTACACCTTC.

The chain couples TRBV5-6 to TRBJ2-7; maybe TRBD2 (5 bases). Trimming removed 4 bases at V and 0 bases at J, with 11 bases between. CDR3 length: 14 residues. Germline CDR1 and CDR2: SGHDT and YYEEEE. The CDR3 loop reads CASSPDGLSYEQYF. CDR3 nucleotide sequence: TGTGCCAGCAGCCCGGACGGACTCTCCTACGAGCAGTACTTC. The full variable domain, its missing parts supplied by reference TRBV5-6 and TRBJ2-7, is DAGVTQSPTHLIKTRGQQVTLRCSPKSGHDTVSWYQQALGQGPQFIFQYYEEEERQRGNFPDRFSGHQFPNYSSELNVNALLLGDSALYLCASSPDGLSYEQYFGPGTRLTVT.

The chain recombines TRBV28 with TRBJ2-7, with D unresolved. The V end was cut by 6 bases, the J end by 2 bases, with 11 bases between. The V gene's germline CDR1 is MDHEN and CDR2 SYDVKM. This CDR3 contains 13 residues. The DNA for the CDR3 is TGTGCCAGCAGCCCCTTATTGCCCTACGAGCAGTACTTC. Protein product: CASSPLLPYEQYF.

The V gene is TRBV19, the J gene TRBJ1-3; D gene unclear. With 2 bases removed from V and 4 bases from J, the gap between germline ends came to 12 bases. This CDR3 region has 15 residues. Germline-derived CDR1 and CDR2 are LNHDA and SQIVND (reference sequence). The CDR3 region is CASSIFWGPGNTIYF. DNA of the CDR3: TGTGCCAGTAGTATATTCTGGGGTCCAGGAAACACCATATATTTT.

This clone was observed a single time. This chain uses TRBV28 with TRBJ1-2; maybe TRBD1 (6 bases). The V gene lost 8 bases and the J gene lost 2 bases, with 12 bases spanning the gap. The CDR3 extends over 13 amino acids. CDR1 MDHEN and CDR2 SYDVKM come from the germline V gene. The CDR3 region has the DNA TGTGCCAGCCAAAGACAGGAGAACTATGGCTACACCTTC. The encoded protein is CASQRQENYGYTF.

In regard to this clone: The sample contains more than one DNA sequence encoding this CDR3. The rearrangement links TRBV28 to TRBJ1-2; D uncertain. The CDR3 spans 13 residues. Trimming stripped 6 bases from V and 4 bases from J, with 12 bases between. The germline CDR1 and CDR2 sequences are MDHEN and SYDVKM. Here the CDR3 DNA reads TGTGCCAGCAGCTCCCCGGCCCCCTATGGCTACACCTTC. It specifies CASSSPAPYGYTF.

This rearrangement joins TRBV28 to TRBJ2-7, with 9 nucleotides matching TRBD1. The ends lost 6 bases at V and 2 bases at J; junction bases unmatched: 11. This CDR3 has 16 residues. Germline CDR1 MDHEN, CDR2 SYDVKM. This chain's CDR3 is CASSHFGTGPAYEQYF. In DNA, the CDR3 is TGTGCCAGCAGCCACTTCGGGACAGGGCCAGCCTACGAGCAGTACTTC.

This chain links TRBV11-2 with TRBJ2-5, with 14 bases lining up with TRBD2. Germline V gene sequence: CDR1 SGHAT, CDR2 FQNNGV. The CDR3 is made up of 17 amino acids. J was trimmed by 5 bases and V by 5 bases; bases with no gene match: 10. Written as DNA, the CDR3 is TGTGCCAGCAGCACAAGACTAGCGGGAGGGCCTAGGGAGACCCAGTACTTC. It encodes CASSTRLAGGPRETQYF.

CDR3 in amino acids: CASRATRGNTEAFF. The CDR3 DNA reads TGTGCCAGCCGGGCGACACGGGGAAACACTGAAGCTTTCTTT. The rearrangement joins TRBV6-5 to TRBJ1-1; no reliable D call. Looked up from germline, CDR1 is MNHEY and CDR2 is SVGAGI. CDR3 length equals 14 residues. Between the trimmed V and J ends, which lost 8 bases and 2 bases, there was a span of 15 bases.

V is TRBV9 and J is TRBJ1-2; unclear D gene. Trimming removed 4 bases at V and 8 bases at J, with 12 bases between. This CDR3 region has 12 residues. From germline, CDR1 is SGDLS and CDR2 YYNGEE. The CDR3 sequence: CASSILREGYTF. In nucleotides, the CDR3 is TGTGCCAGCAGCATCCTCAGAGAAGGCTACACCTTC.

The chain carries TRBV13 and TRBJ2-7; 9 bases line up with TRBD1. The CDR3 length is 14 residues. J gave up 6 bases and V 3 bases, and 6 bases lay outside the gene matches. Germline CDR1 and CDR2: PRHDT and FYEKMQ (reference sequence). The CDR3 DNA sequence: TGTGCCAGCAGCTTCGGGACAGGGAAGAGCGAGCAGTACTTC. It specifies CASSFGTGKSEQYF.

This chain joins TRBV28 and TRBJ1-1, with D tentatively TRBD1 (6 bases). V shed 6 bases and J shed 6 bases, with 14 bases lying between them. Germline values: CDR1 MDHEN, CDR2 SYDVKM. There are 13 residues in the CDR3. CDR3 residues: CASSLIGGPEAFF. CDR3 in DNA: TGTGCCAGCAGCCTCATCGGGGGCCCTGAAGCTTTCTTT.

The V and J genes are TRBV11-2 and TRBJ2-1, with 10 bases that match TRBD2. In germline, CDR1 is SGHAT, CDR2 FQNNGV. V lost 2 bases, J lost 12 bases, and 13 bases stayed unmatched. This CDR3 contains 16 residues. This CDR3 reads CASSLYGLAERGGQFF. The DNA for the CDR3 is TGTGCCAGCAGCTTATATGGACTAGCGGAAAGGGGGGGGCAGTTCTTC.

The rearrangement uses TRBV5-4 and TRBJ1-5, with D tentatively TRBD1 (6 bases). The CDR3 totals 16 residues. The ends were cut back, 5 bases at V and 1 base at J, with 16 bases in the middle. The V gene's germline CDR1 is SGHNT and CDR2 YYREEE (reference sequence). The DNA of the CDR3 is TGTGCCAGCAGTTTTACAGGGAGAGGAAGCAATCAGCCCCAGCATTTT. As protein: CASSFTGRGSNQPQHF.

This chain joins TRBV10-3 and TRBJ2-1, with D unclear. The CDR3 contains 14 residues. V dropped 2 bases and J dropped 2 bases, with 7 bases sitting between them. Germline values: CDR1 ENHRY, CDR2 SYGVKD. The CDR3 DNA follows: TGTGCCATCAGTGAGGGGGTAGCCTACAATGAGCAGTTCTTC. Protein sequence: CAISEGVAYNEQFF.

In regard to this clone: This sample includes further DNA sequences coding for the same CDR3. This chain uses TRBV4-3 with TRBJ1-3; possibly TRBD1 for D (5 bases). Looked up from germline, CDR1 is LGHNA and CDR2 is YSLEER. CDR3 length: 14 residues. V was shortened by 1 base and J by 2 bases, with 6 bases between the two germline ends. The CDR3 region has the DNA TGCGCCAGCAGCCAAGGGGGGGCTGGAAACACCATATATTTT. Its protein product is CASSQGGAGNTIYF.